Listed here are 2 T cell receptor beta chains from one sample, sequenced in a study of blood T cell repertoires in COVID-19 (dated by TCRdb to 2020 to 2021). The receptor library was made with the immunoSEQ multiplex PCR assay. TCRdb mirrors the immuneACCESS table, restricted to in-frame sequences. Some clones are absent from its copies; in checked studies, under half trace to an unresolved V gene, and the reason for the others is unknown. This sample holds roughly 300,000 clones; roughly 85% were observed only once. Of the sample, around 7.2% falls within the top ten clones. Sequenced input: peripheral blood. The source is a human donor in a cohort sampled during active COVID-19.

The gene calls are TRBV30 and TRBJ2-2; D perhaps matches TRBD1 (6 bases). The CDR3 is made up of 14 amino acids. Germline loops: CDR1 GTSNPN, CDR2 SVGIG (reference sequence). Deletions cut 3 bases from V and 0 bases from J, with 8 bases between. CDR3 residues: CAWRWGPNTGELFF. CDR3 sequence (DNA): TGTGCCTGGAGGTGGGGGCCGAACACCGGGGAGCTGTTTTTT. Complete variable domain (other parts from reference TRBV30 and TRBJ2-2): SQTIHQWPATLVQPVGSPLSLECTVEGTSNPNLYWYRQAAGRGLQLLFYSVGIGQISSEVPQNLSASRPQDRQFILSSKKLLLSDSGFYLCAWRWGPNTGELFFGEGSRLTVL.

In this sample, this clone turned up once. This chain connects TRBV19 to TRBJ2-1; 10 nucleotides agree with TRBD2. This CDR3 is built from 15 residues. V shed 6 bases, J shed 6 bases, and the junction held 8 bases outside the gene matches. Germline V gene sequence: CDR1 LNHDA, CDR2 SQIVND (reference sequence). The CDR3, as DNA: TGTGCCAGTAGGCCCGCCCGACTAGCGGGCAATGAGCAGTTCTTC. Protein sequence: CASRPARLAGNEQFF.